This is a list of T cell receptor beta chains from one sample in a study of T cell responses to AZD1222 COVID-19 vaccine. The data were produced by immunoSEQ multiplex PCR, yet TCRdb's version contains in-frame clones alone and is incomplete. The sample consists of about 180,000 clones, just under 90% of them appearing once. The sample in question was peripheral blood, obtained 28 days after the second dose of the MenACWY control vaccine. These receptors were collected from an adult who received the MenACWY meningococcal vaccine as a control. CDR3s include the opening cysteine and the closing phenylalanine or tryptophan. A D gene is named only where the DNA matches it firmly. Rows give clone size only sometimes, using once, few, many, or a class for an expanded clone.

cdr3_length: 15
clone_size: .
v_call: TRBV6-2/TRBV6-3
d_call: .
j_call: TRBJ1-3
cdr3_nt: TGTGCCAGCAGTTACGGTGTCAACTCTGGAAACACCATATATTTT
cdr3_aa: CASSYGVNSGNTIYF

cdr3_length: 14
clone_size: .
v_call: TRBV6-2/TRBV6-3
d_call: TRBD1
j_call: TRBJ1-1
cdr3_nt: TGTGCCAGCAGTGTGGACAGGCTAAACACTGAAGCTTTCTTT
cdr3_aa: CASSVDRLNTEAFF

cdr3_length: 14
clone_size: .
v_call: TRBV6-5
d_call: .
j_call: TRBJ1-5
cdr3_nt: TGTGCCAGCAGTTACTCGGGGAGGGCTCAGCCCCAGCATTTT
cdr3_aa: CASSYSGRAQPQHF

cdr3_length: 13
clone_size: few
v_call: TRBV19
d_call: .
j_call: TRBJ2-1
cdr3_nt: TGTGCCAGTAGTATGTCCCACAGATCTGCGCAGTTCTTC
cdr3_aa: CASSMSHRSAQFF

cdr3_length: 14
clone_size: .
v_call: TRBV28
d_call: .
j_call: TRBJ1-4
cdr3_nt: TGTGCCAGCAGTTTACGGCAGGGGAGTGAAAAACTGTTTTTT
cdr3_aa: CASSLRQGSEKLFF

cdr3_length: 11
clone_size: .
v_call: TRBV5-1
d_call: .
j_call: TRBJ2-7
cdr3_nt: TGCGCCAGCGACTTAAACTACGAGCAGTACTTC
cdr3_aa: CASDLNYEQYF

cdr3_length: 18
clone_size: medium-sized
v_call: TRBV13
d_call: TRBD2
j_call: TRBJ2-2
cdr3_nt: TGTGCCAGCAGCGACCTTTCCGGGACTAGCGGGAACACCGGGGAGCTGTTTTTT
cdr3_aa: CASSDLSGTSGNTGELFF

cdr3_length: 11
clone_size: .
v_call: TRBV30
d_call: .
j_call: TRBJ2-7
cdr3_nt: TGTGCCTGGAGTGTAGGGGGGGAGCAGTACTTC
cdr3_aa: CAWSVGGEQYF

cdr3_length: 15
clone_size: .
v_call: TRBV11-2
d_call: TRBD2
j_call: TRBJ2-7
cdr3_nt: TGTGCCAGCATCGATAGCGGGCTCCTTCACTACGAGCAGTACTTC
cdr3_aa: CASIDSGLLHYEQYF

cdr3_length: 12
clone_size: .
v_call: TRBV28
d_call: .
j_call: TRBJ2-1
cdr3_nt: TGTGCCAGCAGTTTAGTGGGGAATGAGCAGTTCTTC
cdr3_aa: CASSLVGNEQFF

cdr3_length: 13
clone_size: .
v_call: TRBV4-3
d_call: TRBD1
j_call: TRBJ1-1
cdr3_nt: TGCGCCGGCTACCGGGACAGGGGGTTGCGAGCTTTCTTT
cdr3_aa: CAGYRDRGLRAFF

cdr3_length: 15
clone_size: .
v_call: TRBV28
d_call: .
j_call: TRBJ2-2
cdr3_nt: TGTGCCAGCAGTTTGGGCGGTTCGAACACCGGGGAGCTGTTTTTT
cdr3_aa: CASSLGGSNTGELFF

cdr3_length: 13
clone_size: .
v_call: TRBV5-6
d_call: .
j_call: TRBJ2-7
cdr3_nt: TGTGCCAGCAGCTTACAGGGAACCTACGAGCAGTACTTC
cdr3_aa: CASSLQGTYEQYF

cdr3_length: 13
clone_size: .
v_call: TRBV30
d_call: .
j_call: TRBJ1-3
cdr3_nt: TGTGCCTGGAGTGGAGGGGCTGGAAACACCATATATTTT
cdr3_aa: CAWSGGAGNTIYF

cdr3_length: 16
clone_size: .
v_call: TRBV19
d_call: TRBD1
j_call: TRBJ2-6
cdr3_nt: TGTGCCAGTAGCAAAGACAGGGCCGCTGGGGCCAACGTCCTGACTTTC
cdr3_aa: CASSKDRAAGANVLTF

cdr3_length: 13
clone_size: .
v_call: TRBV9
d_call: .
j_call: TRBJ2-7
cdr3_nt: TGTGCCAGCAGCGCAGGGAGCTCCTACGAGCAGTACTTC
cdr3_aa: CASSAGSSYEQYF

cdr3_length: 13
clone_size: .
v_call: TRBV19
d_call: .
j_call: TRBJ1-2
cdr3_nt: TGTGCCAGTAGTATAGTTGGGGCTCATGGCTACACCTTC
cdr3_aa: CASSIVGAHGYTF

cdr3_length: 13
clone_size: .
v_call: TRBV6-5
d_call: .
j_call: TRBJ2-7
cdr3_nt: TGTGCCAGCCGAGCGCCAGGGAGGTACGAGCAGTACTTC
cdr3_aa: CASRAPGRYEQYF

cdr3_length: 13
clone_size: .
v_call: TRBV9
d_call: .
j_call: TRBJ1-3
cdr3_nt: TGTGCCAGCAGCGTGGCCCCAGGGCGAGTGGTTAATTTT
cdr3_aa: CASSVAPGRVVNF

cdr3_length: 11
clone_size: .
v_call: TRBV19
d_call: .
j_call: TRBJ2-7
cdr3_nt: TGTGCCAGTAGGAGACGGGACGAGCAGTACTTC
cdr3_aa: CASRRRDEQYF

cdr3_length: 13
clone_size: .
v_call: TRBV5-1
d_call: .
j_call: TRBJ1-4
cdr3_nt: TGCGCCAGCAGCCCCGGGACGCGAGAAAAACTGTTTTTT
cdr3_aa: CASSPGTREKLFF

cdr3_length: 18
clone_size: .
v_call: TRBV19
d_call: .
j_call: TRBJ1-1
cdr3_nt: TGTGCCAGTAGTATGGGACCTGTCCCCACTCTGATGAACACTGAAGCTTTCTTT
cdr3_aa: CASSMGPVPTLMNTEAFF

cdr3_length: 15
clone_size: .
v_call: TRBV5-5
d_call: .
j_call: TRBJ2-7
cdr3_nt: TGTGCCAGCAGCTTGTTCCCGGGTGGAACCTACGAGCAGTACTTC
cdr3_aa: CASSLFPGGTYEQYF

cdr3_length: 16
clone_size: .
v_call: TRBV4-2
d_call: .
j_call: TRBJ1-4
cdr3_nt: TGTGCCAGCAGCCAAGGGGGGGGGAAGGCTAATGAAAAACTGTTTTTT
cdr3_aa: CASSQGGGKANEKLFF

cdr3_length: 13
clone_size: .
v_call: TRBV11-2
d_call: TRBD1
j_call: TRBJ2-5
cdr3_nt: TGTGCCAGCAGTCGGGACAGGGAAGAGACCCAGTACTTC
cdr3_aa: CASSRDREETQYF

cdr3_length: 15
clone_size: .
v_call: TRBV10-2
d_call: .
j_call: TRBJ1-5
cdr3_nt: TGCGCCAGCAGTGGAAGGGAGGGCAGCTATCAGCCCCAGCATTTT
cdr3_aa: CASSGREGSYQPQHF

cdr3_length: 15
clone_size: .
v_call: TRBV6-2/TRBV6-3
d_call: .
j_call: TRBJ2-7
cdr3_nt: TGTGCCAGCAGTTACTCGAGGGCGGGGGCGTACGAGCAGTACTTC
cdr3_aa: CASSYSRAGAYEQYF

cdr3_length: 15
clone_size: .
v_call: TRBV28
d_call: TRBD1
j_call: TRBJ1-2
cdr3_nt: TGTGCCAGCAGCCCCAGGGACAGGGCAAACTATGGCTACACCTTC
cdr3_aa: CASSPRDRANYGYTF

cdr3_length: 16
clone_size: once
v_call: TRBV19
d_call: .
j_call: TRBJ2-2
cdr3_nt: TGTGCCAGTAGTATGAGAGGGACGGTCAACACCGGGGAGCTGTTTTTT
cdr3_aa: CASSMRGTVNTGELFF

cdr3_length: 17
clone_size: .
v_call: TRBV4-2
d_call: .
j_call: TRBJ1-6
cdr3_nt: TGTGCCAGCAGCCTTACTAAGGGAATGGGGGATAATTCACCCCTCCACTTT
cdr3_aa: CASSLTKGMGDNSPLHF

cdr3_length: 13
clone_size: .
v_call: TRBV10-1
d_call: .
j_call: TRBJ1-2
cdr3_nt: TGCGCCAGCAGTGAGTCGGGGGGAGGCGGCTACACCTTC
cdr3_aa: CASSESGGGGYTF

cdr3_length: 15
clone_size: .
v_call: TRBV6-2/TRBV6-3
d_call: TRBD1
j_call: TRBJ2-7
cdr3_nt: TGTGCCAGCAGTCGGACAGGGGCCCTCTCCTACGAGCAGTACTTC
cdr3_aa: CASSRTGALSYEQYF

cdr3_length: 13
clone_size: .
v_call: TRBV27
d_call: .
j_call: TRBJ2-7
cdr3_nt: TGTGCCAGCAGTACGGCGACAGCCTACGAGCAGTACTTC
cdr3_aa: CASSTATAYEQYF

cdr3_length: 14
clone_size: .
v_call: TRBV2
d_call: .
j_call: TRBJ1-5
cdr3_nt: TGTGCCAGCAGGGGCAGGGGCCCGGAACAGCCCCAGCATTTT
cdr3_aa: CASRGRGPEQPQHF

cdr3_length: 17
clone_size: .
v_call: TRBV14
d_call: TRBD1
j_call: TRBJ1-4
cdr3_nt: TGTGCCAGCAGCCAAGCACGAGCCGGGACAGGGATTGAAAAACTGTTTTTT
cdr3_aa: CASSQARAGTGIEKLFF

cdr3_length: 18
clone_size: .
v_call: TRBV27
d_call: TRBD1
j_call: TRBJ2-2
cdr3_nt: TGTGCCAGCAGTTACAGGACAGGGGGCCCAGACCTGACCGGGGAGCTGTTTTTT
cdr3_aa: CASSYRTGGPDLTGELFF

cdr3_length: 17
clone_size: .
v_call: TRBV21-1
d_call: .
j_call: TRBJ1-1
cdr3_nt: TGTGCCAGCAGCAAAGATTCTTCAGGGGTAATGAACACTGAAGCTTTCTTT
cdr3_aa: CASSKDSSGVMNTEAFF

cdr3_length: 13
clone_size: .
v_call: TRBV27
d_call: .
j_call: TRBJ2-5
cdr3_nt: TGTGCCAGCAGCCGAGCCGGAAGGGAGACCCAGTACTTC
cdr3_aa: CASSRAGRETQYF

cdr3_length: 11
clone_size: .
v_call: TRBV6-5
d_call: .
j_call: TRBJ2-5
cdr3_nt: TGTGCCAGCAGCTCCCACCCGGCCCAGTACTTC
cdr3_aa: CASSSHPAQYF

cdr3_length: 17
clone_size: .
v_call: TRBV1
d_call: .
j_call: TRBJ2-1
cdr3_nt: TGCACCAGCAGTACGAGACCTGGGGAAAGCTCCTACAATGAGCAGTTCTTC
cdr3_aa: CTSSTRPGESSYNEQFF

cdr3_length: 13
clone_size: .
v_call: TRBV4-3
d_call: .
j_call: TRBJ2-1
cdr3_nt: TGCGCCAGCAGCCCGCTACGTGGGGATGAGCAGTTCTTC
cdr3_aa: CASSPLRGDEQFF

cdr3_length: 16
clone_size: few
v_call: TRBV11-2
d_call: TRBD1
j_call: TRBJ2-7
cdr3_nt: TGTGCCAGCAGCCCCTTATCGAGACAGGGCTCCTACGAGCAGTACTTC
cdr3_aa: CASSPLSRQGSYEQYF

cdr3_length: 13
clone_size: .
v_call: TRBV6-5
d_call: .
j_call: TRBJ2-7
cdr3_nt: TGTGCCAGCAGTACCCAGGGATTTAGCGAGCAGTACTTC
cdr3_aa: CASSTQGFSEQYF

cdr3_length: 14
clone_size: .
v_call: TRBV7-8
d_call: TRBD2
j_call: TRBJ2-7
cdr3_nt: TGTGCCAGTGAGGGGACTAGCGGGAGATACGAGCAGTACTTC
cdr3_aa: CASEGTSGRYEQYF

cdr3_length: 16
clone_size: .
v_call: TRBV10-1
d_call: TRBD1
j_call: TRBJ1-3
cdr3_nt: TGCGCCAGCACTTCAGGACAGGGGGCTGCTGGAAACACCATATATTTT
cdr3_aa: CASTSGQGAAGNTIYF

cdr3_length: 18
clone_size: .
v_call: TRBV5-1
d_call: TRBD2
j_call: TRBJ2-7
cdr3_nt: TGCGCCAGCAGCCTCGGGACTAGCGGGAGGTGGTTCAAGTACGAGCAGTACTTC
cdr3_aa: CASSLGTSGRWFKYEQYF

cdr3_length: 16
clone_size: .
v_call: TRBV19
d_call: TRBD1
j_call: TRBJ2-4
cdr3_nt: TGTGCCAGTAGTCTAACAGGGGTCCTAGCCAAAAACATTCAGTACTTC
cdr3_aa: CASSLTGVLAKNIQYF

cdr3_length: 13
clone_size: .
v_call: TRBV19
d_call: TRBD2
j_call: TRBJ2-7
cdr3_nt: TGTGCCAGTAGTACTACTAGCGGTTACGAGCAGTACTTC
cdr3_aa: CASSTTSGYEQYF

cdr3_length: 13
clone_size: .
v_call: TRBV10-3
d_call: .
j_call: TRBJ1-1
cdr3_nt: TGTGCCATCAGGGAGGGAATGAACACTGAAGCTTTCTTT
cdr3_aa: CAIREGMNTEAFF

cdr3_length: 14
clone_size: .
v_call: TRBV11-2
d_call: .
j_call: TRBJ1-2
cdr3_nt: TGTGCCAGCAGCTTTGAGTTTGAGACACATGGCTACACCTTC
cdr3_aa: CASSFEFETHGYTF

cdr3_length: 14
clone_size: .
v_call: TRBV18
d_call: .
j_call: TRBJ2-3
cdr3_nt: TGTGCCAGCTCACCGGAATGGAACACAGATACGCAGTATTTT
cdr3_aa: CASSPEWNTDTQYF

cdr3_length: 13
clone_size: once
v_call: TRBV28
d_call: .
j_call: TRBJ2-7
cdr3_nt: TGTGCCAGCCATGTGCGACTGAGTCCCGAGCAGTACTTC
cdr3_aa: CASHVRLSPEQYF

cdr3_length: 15
clone_size: .
v_call: TRBV18
d_call: .
j_call: TRBJ2-7
cdr3_nt: TGTGCCAGCTCACCAAAGGGACACGGAAACTACGAGCAGTACTTC
cdr3_aa: CASSPKGHGNYEQYF

cdr3_length: 13
clone_size: .
v_call: TRBV19
d_call: .
j_call: TRBJ2-1
cdr3_nt: TGTGCCAGTAGTGCCGCGGAGGGGAATGAGCAGTTCTTC
cdr3_aa: CASSAAEGNEQFF

cdr3_length: 13
clone_size: .
v_call: TRBV6-6
d_call: .
j_call: TRBJ1-1
cdr3_nt: TGTGCCAGCAGTTCTGGGGAGAACACTGAAGCTTTCTTT
cdr3_aa: CASSSGENTEAFF

cdr3_length: 15
clone_size: .
v_call: TRBV11-2
d_call: .
j_call: TRBJ2-7
cdr3_nt: TGTGCCAGCAGCCCGCCCTTGGGGTTGTCCTACGAGCAGTACTTC
cdr3_aa: CASSPPLGLSYEQYF

cdr3_length: 16
clone_size: .
v_call: TRBV3-1/TRBV3-2
d_call: .
j_call: TRBJ2-7
cdr3_nt: TGTGCCAGCAGCCCAACCCTGGACACCTTCTCCTACGAGCAGTACTTC
cdr3_aa: CASSPTLDTFSYEQYF